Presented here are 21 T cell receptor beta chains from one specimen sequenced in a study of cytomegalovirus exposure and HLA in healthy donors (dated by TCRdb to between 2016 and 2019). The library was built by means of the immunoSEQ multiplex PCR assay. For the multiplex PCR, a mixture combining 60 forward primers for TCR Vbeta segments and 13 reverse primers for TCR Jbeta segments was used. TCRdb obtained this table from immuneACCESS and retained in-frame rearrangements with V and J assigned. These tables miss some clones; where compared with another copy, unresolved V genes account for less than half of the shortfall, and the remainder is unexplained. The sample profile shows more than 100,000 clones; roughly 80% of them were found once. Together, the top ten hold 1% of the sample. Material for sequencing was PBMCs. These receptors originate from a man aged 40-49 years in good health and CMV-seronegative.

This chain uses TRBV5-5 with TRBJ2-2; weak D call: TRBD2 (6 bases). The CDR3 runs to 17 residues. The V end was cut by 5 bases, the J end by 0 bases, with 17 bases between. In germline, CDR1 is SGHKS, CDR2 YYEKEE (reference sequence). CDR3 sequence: CASRTVGGATNTGELFF. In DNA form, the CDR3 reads TGTGCCAGCAGAACGGTGGGCGGGGCAACGAACACCGGGGAGCTGTTTTTT. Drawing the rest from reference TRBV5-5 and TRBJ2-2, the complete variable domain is DAGVTQSPTHLIKTRGQQVTLRCSPISGHKSVSWYQQVLGQGPQFIFQYYEKEERGRGNFPDRFSARQFPNYSSELNVNALLLGDSALYLCASRTVGGATNTGELFFGEGSRLTVL.

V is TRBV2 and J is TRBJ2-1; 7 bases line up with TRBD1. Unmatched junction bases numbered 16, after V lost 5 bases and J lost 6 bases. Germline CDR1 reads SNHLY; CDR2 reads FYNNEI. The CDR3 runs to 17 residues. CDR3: CASSMSPGQVLGNEQFF. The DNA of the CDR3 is TGTGCCAGCAGTATGTCCCCTGGACAGGTCCTGGGCAATGAGCAGTTCTTC.

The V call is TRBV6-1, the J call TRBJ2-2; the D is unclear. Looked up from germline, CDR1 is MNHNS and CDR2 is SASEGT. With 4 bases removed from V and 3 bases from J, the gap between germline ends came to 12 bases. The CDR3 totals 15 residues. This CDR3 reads CASSAPGSDTGELFF. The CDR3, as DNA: TGTGCCAGCAGTGCCCCAGGTTCGGACACCGGGGAGCTGTTTTTT.

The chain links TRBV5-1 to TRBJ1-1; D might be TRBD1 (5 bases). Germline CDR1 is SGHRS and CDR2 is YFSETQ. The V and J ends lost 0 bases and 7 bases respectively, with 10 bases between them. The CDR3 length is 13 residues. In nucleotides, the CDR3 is TGCGCCAGCAGCTTGGTCGGGGGAGTTGAAGCTTTCTTT. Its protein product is CASSLVGGVEAFF.

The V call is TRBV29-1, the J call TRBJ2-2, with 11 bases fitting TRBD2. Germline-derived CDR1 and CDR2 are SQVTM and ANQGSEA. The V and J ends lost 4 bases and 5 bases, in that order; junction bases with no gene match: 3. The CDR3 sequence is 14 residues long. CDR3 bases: TGCAGCGTTGGTAGGACTAGCGGGACCGGGGAGCTGTTTTTT. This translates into CSVGRTSGTGELFF.

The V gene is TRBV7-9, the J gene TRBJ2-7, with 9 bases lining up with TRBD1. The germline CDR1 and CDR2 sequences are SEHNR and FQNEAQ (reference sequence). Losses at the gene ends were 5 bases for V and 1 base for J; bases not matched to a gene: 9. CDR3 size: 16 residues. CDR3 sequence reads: CASSAMGTGQSYEQYF. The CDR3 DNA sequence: TGTGCCAGCAGCGCAATGGGGACAGGGCAGTCCTACGAGCAGTACTTC.

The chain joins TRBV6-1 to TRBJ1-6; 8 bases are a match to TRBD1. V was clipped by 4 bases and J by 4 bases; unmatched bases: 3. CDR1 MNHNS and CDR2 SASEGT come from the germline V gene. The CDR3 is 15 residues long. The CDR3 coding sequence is TGTGCCAGCAGTGGCCGACAGGGGTATAATTCACCCCTCCACTTT. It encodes CASSGRQGYNSPLHF.

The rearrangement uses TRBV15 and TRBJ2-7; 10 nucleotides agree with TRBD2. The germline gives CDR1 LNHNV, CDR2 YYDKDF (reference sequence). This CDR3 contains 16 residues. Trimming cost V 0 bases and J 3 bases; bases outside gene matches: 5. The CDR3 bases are TGTGCCACCAGCAGAGATAAGCGGGAGGGCCGCTACGAGCAGTACTTC. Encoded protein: CATSRDKREGRYEQYF. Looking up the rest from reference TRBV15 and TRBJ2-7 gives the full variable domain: DAMVIQNPRYQVTQFGKPVTLSCSQTLNHNVMYWYQQKSSQAPKLLFHYYDKDFNNEADTPDNFQSRRPNTSFCFLDIRSPGLGDTAMYLCATSRDKREGRYEQYFGPGTRLTVT.

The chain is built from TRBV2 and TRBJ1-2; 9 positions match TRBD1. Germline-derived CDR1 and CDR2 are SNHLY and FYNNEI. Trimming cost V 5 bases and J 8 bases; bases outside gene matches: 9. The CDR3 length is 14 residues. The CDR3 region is CASSHRDRVLGYTF. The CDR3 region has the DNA TGTGCCAGCAGTCACCGGGACAGGGTTTTGGGCTACACCTTC.

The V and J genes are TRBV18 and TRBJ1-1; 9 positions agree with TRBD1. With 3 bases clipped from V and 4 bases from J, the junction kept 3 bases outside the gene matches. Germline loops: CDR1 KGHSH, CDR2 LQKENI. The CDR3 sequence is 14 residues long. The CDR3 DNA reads TGTGCCAGCTCACCGGTGACAGGGGGCACTGAAGCTTTCTTT. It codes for CASSPVTGGTEAFF.

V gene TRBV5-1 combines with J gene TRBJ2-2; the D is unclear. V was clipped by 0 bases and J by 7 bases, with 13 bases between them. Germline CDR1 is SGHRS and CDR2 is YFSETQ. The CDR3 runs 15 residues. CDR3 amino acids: CASSLATSRVGELFF. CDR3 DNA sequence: TGCGCCAGCAGCTTGGCCACTTCCCGCGTCGGGGAGCTGTTTTTT.

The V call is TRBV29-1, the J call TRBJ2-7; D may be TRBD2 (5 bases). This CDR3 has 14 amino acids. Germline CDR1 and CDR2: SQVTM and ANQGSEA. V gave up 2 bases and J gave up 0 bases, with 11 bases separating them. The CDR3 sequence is CSVENTGSSYEQYF. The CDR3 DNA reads TGCAGCGTTGAAAATACGGGGAGCTCCTACGAGCAGTACTTC.

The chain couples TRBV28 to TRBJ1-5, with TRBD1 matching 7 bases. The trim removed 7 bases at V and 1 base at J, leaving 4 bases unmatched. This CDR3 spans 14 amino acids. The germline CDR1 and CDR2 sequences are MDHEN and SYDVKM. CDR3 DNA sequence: TGTGCCAGCACCAGGGACAGCAGCAATCAGCCCCAGCATTTT. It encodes CASTRDSSNQPQHF. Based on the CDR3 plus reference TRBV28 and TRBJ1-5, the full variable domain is DVKVTQSSRYLVKRTGEKVFLECVQDMDHENMFWYRQDPGLGLRLIYFSYDVKMKEKGDIPEGYSVSREKKERFSLILESASTNQTSMYLCASTRDSSNQPQHFGDGTRLSIL.

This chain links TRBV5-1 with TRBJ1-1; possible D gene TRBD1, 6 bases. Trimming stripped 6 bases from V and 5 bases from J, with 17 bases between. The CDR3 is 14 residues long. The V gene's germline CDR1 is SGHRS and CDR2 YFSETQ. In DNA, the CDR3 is TGCGCCAGCATCCCGGCGACAGGCAGGACTGAAGCTTTCTTT. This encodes CASIPATGRTEAFF.

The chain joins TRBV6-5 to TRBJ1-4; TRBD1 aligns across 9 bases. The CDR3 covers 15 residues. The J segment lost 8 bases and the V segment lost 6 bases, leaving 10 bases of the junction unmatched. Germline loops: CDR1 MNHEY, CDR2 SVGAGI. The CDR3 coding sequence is TGTGCCAGCAGAGCAGGACAGGGGACCCGGGAAAAACTGTTTTTT. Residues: CASRAGQGTREKLFF.

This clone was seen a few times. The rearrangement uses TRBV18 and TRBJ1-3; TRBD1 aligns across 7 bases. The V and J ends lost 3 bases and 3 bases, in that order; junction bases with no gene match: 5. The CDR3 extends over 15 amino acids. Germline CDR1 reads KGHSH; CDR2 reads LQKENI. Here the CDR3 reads CASSPSGDSGNTIYF. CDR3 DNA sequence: TGTGCCAGCTCACCCTCGGGGGACAGTGGAAACACCATATATTTT.

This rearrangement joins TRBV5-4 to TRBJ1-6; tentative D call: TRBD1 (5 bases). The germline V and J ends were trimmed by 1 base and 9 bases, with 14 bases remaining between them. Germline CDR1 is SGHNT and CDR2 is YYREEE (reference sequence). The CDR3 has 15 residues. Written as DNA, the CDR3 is TGTGCCAGCAGCTTGCAGGGTATAGTTTTTTCACCCCTCCACTTT. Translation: CASSLQGIVFSPLHF.

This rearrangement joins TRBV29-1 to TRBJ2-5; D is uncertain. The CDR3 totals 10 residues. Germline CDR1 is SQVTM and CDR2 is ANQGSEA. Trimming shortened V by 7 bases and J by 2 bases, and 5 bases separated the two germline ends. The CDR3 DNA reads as TGCAGCGCCGTGCAAGAGACCCAGTACTTC. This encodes CSAVQETQYF.

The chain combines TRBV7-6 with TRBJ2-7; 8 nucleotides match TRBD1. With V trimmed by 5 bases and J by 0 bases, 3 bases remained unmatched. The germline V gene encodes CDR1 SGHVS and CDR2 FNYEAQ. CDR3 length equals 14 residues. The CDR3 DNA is TGTGCCAGCAGCGAGGGACAGGACTCCTACGAGCAGTACTTC. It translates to CASSEGQDSYEQYF.

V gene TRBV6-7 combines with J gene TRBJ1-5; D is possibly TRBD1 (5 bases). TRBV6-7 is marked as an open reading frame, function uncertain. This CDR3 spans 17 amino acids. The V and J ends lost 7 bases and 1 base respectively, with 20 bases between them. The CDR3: CASTPRRGRKSNQPQHF. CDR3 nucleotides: TGTGCCAGCACCCCCCGGCGGGGGAGGAAGAGCAATCAGCCCCAGCATTTT.

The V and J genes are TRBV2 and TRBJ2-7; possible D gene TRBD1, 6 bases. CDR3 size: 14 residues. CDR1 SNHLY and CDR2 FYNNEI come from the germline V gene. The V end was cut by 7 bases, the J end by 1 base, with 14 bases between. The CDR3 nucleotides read TGTGCCAGCATGTGGGGGCTAGAGTCCTACGAGCAGTACTTC. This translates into CASMWGLESYEQYF.